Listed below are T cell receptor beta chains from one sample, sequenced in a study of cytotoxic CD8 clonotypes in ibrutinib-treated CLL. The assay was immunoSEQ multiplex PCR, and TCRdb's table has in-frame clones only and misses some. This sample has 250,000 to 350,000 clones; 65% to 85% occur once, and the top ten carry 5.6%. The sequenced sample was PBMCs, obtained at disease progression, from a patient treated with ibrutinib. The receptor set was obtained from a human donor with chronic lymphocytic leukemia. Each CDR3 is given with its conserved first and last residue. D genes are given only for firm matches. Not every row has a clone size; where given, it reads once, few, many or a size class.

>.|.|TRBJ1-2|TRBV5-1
TGCGCCAGCACCGAGGGGAACTATGGCTACACCTTC
CASTEGNYGYTF
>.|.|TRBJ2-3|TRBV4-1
TGCGCCAGCAGCCAAGATCTCGGCCTTAGCACAGATACGCAGTATTTT
CASSQDLGLSTDTQYF
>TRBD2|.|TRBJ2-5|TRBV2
TGTGCCAGCACGCAACTAGCGGTGAAGAAGTCCCAGTACTTC
CASTQLAVKKSQYF
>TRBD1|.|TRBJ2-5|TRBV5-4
TGTGCCAGCAGCTTGGTAAACAGGGGCCAAGAGACCCAGTACTTC
CASSLVNRGQETQYF
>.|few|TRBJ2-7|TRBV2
TGTGCCAGCACCCAGAGGCAGACCTACGAGCAGTACTTC
CASTQRQTYEQYF
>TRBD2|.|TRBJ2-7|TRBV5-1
TGCGCCAGCAGCTTGGAAAGCGGGAGGTTTACCTACGAGCAGTACTTC
CASSLESGRFTYEQYF
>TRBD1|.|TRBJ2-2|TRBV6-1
TGTGCCAGCAACCCAGGGGGCAGGACCGGGGAGCTGTTTTTT
CASNPGGRTGELFF
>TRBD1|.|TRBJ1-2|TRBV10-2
TGCGCCAGCAGTGTTAGGACAGGGGATGTTGGCTACACCTTC
CASSVRTGDVGYTF
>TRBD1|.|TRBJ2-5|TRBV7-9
TGTGCCAGCAGCCCCAGGGGGCAGGAGACCCAGTACTTC
CASSPRGQETQYF
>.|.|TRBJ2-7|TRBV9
TGTGCCAGCAGCGTTGGACAAACCTCCCGCCGACTTGGCGAGCAGTACTTC
CASSVGQTSRRLGEQYF
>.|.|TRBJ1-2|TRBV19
TGTGCCAGTAGTATAGCCGGGGAAGCTAACTATGGCTACACCTTC
CASSIAGEANYGYTF
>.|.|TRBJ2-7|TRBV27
TGTGCCAGCAGTTGGCGGGTAGGGCCTCCTTACGAGCAGTACTTC
CASSWRVGPPYEQYF
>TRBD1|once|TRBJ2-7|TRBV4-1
TGCGCCAGCAGCCGTGACAGGGGCCAATCCTACGAGCAGTACTTC
CASSRDRGQSYEQYF
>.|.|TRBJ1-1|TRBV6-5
TGTGCCAGCAGCCCGGAAGCGTCCACTGAAGCTTTCTTT
CASSPEASTEAFF
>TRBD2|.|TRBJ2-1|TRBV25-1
TGTGCCAGCAGTGGGGGACTAGCGGAGGGGTACAATGAGCAGTTCTTC
CASSGGLAEGYNEQFF
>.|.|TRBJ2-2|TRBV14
TGTGCCAGCAGCCAAGTTCAGGGACCCGGGGAGCTGTTTTTT
CASSQVQGPGELFF
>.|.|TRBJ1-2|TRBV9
TGTGCCAGCAGCGTAGCGGTGGGGTCCGGAGGCTACACCTTC
CASSVAVGSGGYTF
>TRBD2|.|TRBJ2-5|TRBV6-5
TGTGCCAGCAGCCGACTAGCTCGGGAGACCCAGTACTTC
CASSRLARETQYF
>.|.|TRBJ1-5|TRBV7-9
TGTGCCAGCAGCACTTCAGGGATCAATCAGCCCCAGCATTTT
CASSTSGINQPQHF
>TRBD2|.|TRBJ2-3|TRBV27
TGTGCCAGCAGTCCAAGACTAGCCACAGATACGCAGTATTTT
CASSPRLATDTQYF
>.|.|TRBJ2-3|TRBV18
TGTGCCAGCTCACCCGGACCCACAGATACGCAGTATTTT
CASSPGPTDTQYF
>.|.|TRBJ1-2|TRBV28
TGTGCCAGCAGCCTGGACGGGGAAAACTATGGCTACACCTTC
CASSLDGENYGYTF
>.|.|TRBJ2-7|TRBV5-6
TGTGCCAGCAGCTCGACGGATTCCTACGAGCAGTACTTC
CASSSTDSYEQYF
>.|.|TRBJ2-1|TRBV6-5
TGTGCCAGCAAGGTAGCTGTCTACAATGAGCAGTTCTTC
CASKVAVYNEQFF
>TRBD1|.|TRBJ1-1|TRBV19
TGTGCCAGTATCGACAGGGGGCGGGGAACTGAAGCTTTCTTT
CASIDRGRGTEAFF
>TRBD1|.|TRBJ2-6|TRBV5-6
TGTGCCAGCAGCCCCCGACAGGGATCTGGGGCCAACGTCCTGACTTTC
CASSPRQGSGANVLTF
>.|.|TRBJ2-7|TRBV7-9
TGTGCCAGCAGCTTAGTTAGGGAGCAGTACTTC
CASSLVREQYF
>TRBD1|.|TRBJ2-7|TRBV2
TGTGCCAGCTTCAGGACAGGGTATAGTGCGGACGACGAGCAGTACTTC
CASFRTGYSADDEQYF
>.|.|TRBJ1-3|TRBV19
TGTGCCAGTAGCAAACTATCTGGAAACACCATATATTTT
CASSKLSGNTIYF
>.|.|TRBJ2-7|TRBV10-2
TGCGCCAGCGCCGGGGTCCTTACCTACGAGCAGTACTTC
CASAGVLTYEQYF
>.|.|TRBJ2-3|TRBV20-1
TGCAGTGGAAAGGAGGGGTATACGCAGTATTTT
CSGKEGYTQYF
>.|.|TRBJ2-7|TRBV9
TGTGCCAGCAGCGTAGAGGGCGTAGGTTACGAGCAGTACTTC
CASSVEGVGYEQYF
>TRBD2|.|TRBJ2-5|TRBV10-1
TGCGCCAGCAGTGGGACTAGCGGAGATCAAGAGACCCAGTACTTC
CASSGTSGDQETQYF